Following are 30 T cell receptor beta chains from one sample sequenced in a study of shared clonotypes between healthy human individuals. Measured with immunoSEQ multiplex PCR; TCRdb has only the in-frame clones, and not every one. The sample lists 2 million to 2.5 million clones, just over 90% occurring once. The sequencing sample was made of naive CD4+ T cells from PBMCs. Specified subset: CD45RA+ positively selected. The origin of the receptors is a man between 18 and 35 years old in good health. Some clones in this sample may be carry-over from other donors' samples.

J is TRBJ2-1 and V is TRBV7-9, with TRBD2 matching over 7 bases. The CDR3 totals 17 residues. Germline V lookup: CDR1 SEHNR, CDR2 FQNEAQ (reference sequence). Trimming cost V 0 bases and J 3 bases; bases outside gene matches: 8. The chain's CDR3 is CASSLALVAGVYNEQFF. CDR3 DNA: TGTGCCAGCAGCTTAGCTCTTGTAGCGGGCGTCTACAATGAGCAGTTCTTC.

Note on this clone: The same CDR3 is also encoded by other DNA sequences in this sample. This rearrangement joins TRBV7-9 to TRBJ1-4; D ambiguous. Trimming took 4 bases from V and 8 from J, leaving 8 bases between them. The CDR3 runs to 12 residues. The germline gives CDR1 SEHNR, CDR2 FQNEAQ (reference sequence). CDR3 coding DNA: TGTGCCAGCAGCTCTCGGGTCGAAAAACTGTTTTTT. As protein: CASSSRVEKLFF.

The V and J genes are TRBV18 and TRBJ1-2; TRBD1 agrees at 10 bases. The CDR3 spans 16 residues. J lost 3 bases, V lost 1 base, and 5 bases had no gene match. Germline-derived CDR1 and CDR2 are KGHSH and LQKENI. CDR3 in amino acids: CASSPLTGGDDYGYTF. The DNA of the CDR3 is TGTGCCAGCTCACCACTGACAGGGGGCGACGACTATGGCTACACCTTC.

This chain links TRBV9 with TRBJ2-5, with D perhaps TRBD1 (6 bases). V lost 4 bases and J 1 base, leaving 14 bases between the germline ends. There are 15 residues in the CDR3. Germline loops: CDR1 SGDLS, CDR2 YYNGEE. Written as DNA, the CDR3 is TGTGCCAGCAGCTCCCAGGGGCGGCTCCAAGAGACCCAGTACTTC. It yields the protein CASSSQGRLQETQYF.

J is TRBJ2-2 and V is TRBV28; no clear D. The V and J ends lost 2 bases and 9 bases respectively, with 7 bases between them. The CDR3 runs 12 residues. Germline V gives CDR1 MDHEN, CDR2 SYDVKM. The DNA for the CDR3 is TGTGCCAGCAGTTTACTCGCAAGGGAGCTGTTTTTT. Encoded protein: CASSLLARELFF.

This chain links TRBV5-1 with TRBJ2-5; the match to TRBD1 covers 7 bases. V dropped 1 base and J dropped 4; count of bases not matched to a gene: 4. The CDR3 runs 14 residues. The germline CDR1 and CDR2 sequences are SGHRS and YFSETQ. The CDR3 loop reads CASSLRGPRETQYF. For the CDR3, the DNA is TGCGCCAGCAGCTTGAGGGGGCCAAGAGAGACCCAGTACTTC.

The chain uses TRBV7-8 and TRBJ2-7; D not resolved. Germline loops: CDR1 SGHVS, CDR2 FQNEAQ. This CDR3 spans 15 amino acids. V was pared by 3 bases and J by 0 bases, with 12 bases between. CDR3 in DNA: TGTGCCAGCAGCTTGCGTCAGCCAAGCTCCTACGAGCAGTACTTC. It codes for CASSLRQPSSYEQYF.

The chain carries TRBV29-1 and TRBJ1-2; no firm D call. Germline lookup yields CDR1 SQVTM and CDR2 ANQGSEA. Trimming removed 0 bases at V and 1 base at J, with 15 bases between. The CDR3 is 16 residues long. CDR3 region: CSVEDLVGLLNYGYTF. The CDR3 DNA sequence: TGCAGCGTTGAAGATCTGGTTGGCCTCCTTAACTATGGCTACACCTTC.

The chain recombines TRBV19 with TRBJ1-2; TRBD1 is a possible D gene (5 bases). The CDR3 totals 11 residues. V gave up 7 bases and J gave up 4 bases, with 7 bases separating them. Germline CDR1 is LNHDA and CDR2 is SQIVND (reference sequence). The CDR3 region is CASNTGYGYTF. Written as DNA, the CDR3 is TGTGCCAGTAATACAGGCTATGGCTACACCTTC.

The rearrangement links TRBV18 to TRBJ2-1; D is unclear. Per the germline V gene, CDR1 is KGHSH and CDR2 is LQKENI. V lost 2 bases and J 3 bases, leaving 11 bases between the germline ends. CDR3 length equals 15 residues. The CDR3 coding sequence is TGTGCCAGCTCACCATCGATCGGAGTCTACAATGAGCAGTTCTTC. Its protein product is CASSPSIGVYNEQFF.

The gene calls are TRBV5-1 and TRBJ2-1, with D possibly TRBD2 on 5 matching bases. Trimming shortened V by 2 bases and J by 9 bases, and 15 bases separated the two germline ends. Germline V gene data show CDR1 as SGHRS and CDR2 as YFSETQ. The CDR3 runs 14 residues. CDR3 in DNA: TGCGCCAGCAGCTTAGAGCGGCTTAGCCTTGAGCAGTTCTTC. Protein sequence: CASSLERLSLEQFF.

This chain uses TRBV29-1 with TRBJ2-3; D is unclear. The CDR3 is made up of 11 amino acids. Trimming took 1 base from V and 4 from J, leaving 3 bases between them. Looked up from germline, CDR1 is SQVTM and CDR2 is ANQGSEA. The chain's CDR3 is CSVEGPDTQYF. As DNA, the CDR3 is TGCAGCGTTGAAGGTCCAGATACGCAGTATTTT.

This clone has only a few counts. The V call is TRBV5-4, the J call TRBJ1-1; D ambiguous. This CDR3 contains 15 residues. CDR1 is SGHNT, CDR2 YYREEE, per germline (reference sequence). V dropped 1 base and J dropped 1 base, with 11 bases sitting between them. DNA of the CDR3: TGTGCCAGCAGCTTGTTCCTAATACCGAACACTGAAGCTTTCTTT. This translates into CASSLFLIPNTEAFF. Full variable domain (outside the CDR3, taken from reference TRBV5-4 and TRBJ1-1): ETGVTQSPTHLIKTRGQQVTLRCSSQSGHNTVSWYQQALGQGPQFIFQYYREEENGRGNFPPRFSGLQFPNYSSELNVNALELDDSALYLCASSLFLIPNTEAFFGQGTRLTVV.

The V call is TRBV28, the J call TRBJ2-4, with 7 positions matching TRBD1. Germline V CDR1 and CDR2: MDHEN, SYDVKM. The CDR3 has 15 residues. V was pared by 5 bases and J by 0 bases, with 4 bases of the junction left unmatched. The CDR3: CASSQRQGAKNIQYF. The CDR3 nucleotides are TGTGCCAGCAGTCAGCGACAGGGAGCCAAAAACATTCAGTACTTC.

Concerning this clone: The sample holds other DNA sequences that translate to the same CDR3. V gene TRBV7-9 combines with J gene TRBJ1-2; D is unresolved. This CDR3 is 12 amino acids long. Germline V gives CDR1 SEHNR, CDR2 FQNEAQ (reference sequence). V was clipped by 3 bases and J by 3 bases, with 5 bases between them. Written as DNA, the CDR3 is TGTGCCAGCAGCTTCAGTGACTATGGCTACACCTTC. Its protein product is CASSFSDYGYTF.

The rearrangement joins TRBV12-2 to TRBJ1-2; the table calls TRBD1, which could not be checked here. TRBV12-2 is labeled a pseudogene. The CDR3 consists of 15 residues. CDR3 amino acids: CASRLGQGAIYGYTF. The CDR3 DNA sequence: TGTGCAAGTCGCTTAGGGCAGGGGGCTATCTATGGCTACACCTTC.

A remark on this clone: This sample includes further DNA sequences coding for the same CDR3. The chain is built from TRBV7-3 and TRBJ2-3; 8 nucleotides match TRBD2. V lost 5 bases to trimming and J lost 1 base; unmatched junction nucleotides: 5. Germline CDR1 is SGHTA and CDR2 is FQGTGA. CDR3 length: 15 residues. The CDR3 region has the DNA TGTGCCAGCAGCCCGTCCGGGGGGGGCACAGATACGCAGTATTTT. Its translation: CASSPSGGGTDTQYF.

This clone appeared a few times. Distinct nucleotide sequences in the sample also encode this CDR3. The chain carries TRBV7-8 and TRBJ2-1; D might be TRBD1 or TRBD2, each matching 5 bases. Germline V gives CDR1 SGHVS, CDR2 FQNEAQ. The CDR3 is 15 residues long. V lost 4 bases and J 0 bases, leaving 10 bases between the germline ends. The CDR3 is CASSSRGGSYNEQFF. DNA for the CDR3: TGTGCCAGCAGCTCGAGGGGTGGCTCCTACAATGAGCAGTTCTTC.

J is TRBJ2-1 and V is TRBV5-4, with 12 nucleotides matching TRBD2. The V segment lost 4 bases and the J segment 6 bases; nucleotides outside the gene matches: 8. The germline CDR1 and CDR2 sequences are SGHNT and YYREEE (reference sequence). The CDR3 length is 16 residues. The CDR3 sequence: CASSPLAGGPRNEQFF. DNA for the CDR3: TGTGCCAGCAGCCCCCTAGCGGGAGGGCCCCGCAATGAGCAGTTCTTC.

The chain carries TRBV10-3 and TRBJ2-1; 9 bases agree with TRBD2. The CDR3 consists of 15 residues. With 6 bases clipped from V and 0 bases from J, the junction kept 3 bases outside the gene matches. Per the germline V gene, CDR1 is ENHRY and CDR2 is SYGVKD. The CDR3 spells CAISLAGYSYNEQFF. DNA of the CDR3: TGTGCCATCAGCCTAGCGGGGTACTCCTACAATGAGCAGTTCTTC.

The chain links TRBV11-2 to TRBJ1-3; no definite D call. In germline, CDR1 is SGHAT, CDR2 FQNNGV. There are 15 residues in the CDR3. V gave up 2 bases and J gave up 0 bases, with 8 bases separating them. In nucleotides, the CDR3 is TGTGCCAGCAGCTTAAACGGGGACTCTGGAAACACCATATATTTT. This translates into CASSLNGDSGNTIYF.

The chain uses TRBV18 and TRBJ1-2, with 8 nucleotides matching TRBD1. The CDR3 has 12 residues. V dropped 6 bases and J dropped 6; count of bases not matched to a gene: 3. Germline loops: CDR1 KGHSH, CDR2 LQKENI. The CDR3 region has the DNA TGTGCCAGCTCGGCGGACAGGGATGGCTACACCTTC. Protein sequence: CASSADRDGYTF.

With regard to this clone: Other DNA variants within this sample encode the same CDR3. The chain employs TRBV9 and TRBJ2-3; D call uncertain. Trimming cost V 1 base and J 3 bases, with 9 bases left between them. Germline V gives CDR1 SGDLS, CDR2 YYNGEE. The CDR3 length is 14 residues. DNA for the CDR3: TGTGCCAGCAGCGTATCAGGTGGGACAGATACGCAGTATTTT. It encodes CASSVSGGTDTQYF.

The genes are TRBV19 and TRBJ2-6; 12 bases match TRBD1. CDR1 and CDR2 (germline): LNHDA, SQIVND (reference sequence). V shed 7 bases, J shed 4 bases, and the junction held 11 bases outside the gene matches. The CDR3 has 18 residues. CDR3 amino acids: CASTTSGQGARGANVLTF. The CDR3 DNA reads TGTGCCAGTACCACTTCGGGACAGGGGGCGCGAGGGGCCAACGTCCTGACTTTC.

The chain joins TRBV6-7 to TRBJ1-2; unclear D gene. TRBV6-7 is designated an ORF whose function remains uncertain. The CDR3 has 14 residues. V was trimmed by 7 bases and J by 4 bases, leaving 16 bases between them. CDR3: CASNYLNRGYGYTF. For the CDR3, the DNA is TGTGCCAGCAATTATCTAAACCGGGGCTATGGCTACACCTTC.

J is TRBJ2-1 and V is TRBV5-1; no reliable D call. CDR1 is SGHRS and CDR2 is YFSETQ in the germline V gene. V lost 0 bases and J lost 1, with 8 bases in between. The CDR3 totals 15 residues. CDR3 protein: CASSLVLSSYNEQFF. As DNA, the CDR3 is TGCGCCAGCAGCTTGGTTCTCAGTTCCTACAATGAGCAGTTCTTC.

This chain connects TRBV11-1 to TRBJ2-3, with TRBD2 as a possible D gene (6 bases). The CDR3 contains 15 residues. Germline CDR1 SGHAT, CDR2 FQDESV (reference sequence). Trimming removed 5 bases at V and 2 bases at J, with 14 bases between. In DNA form, the CDR3 reads TGTGCCAGCAGCCCGTCCGGGACTCTCACAGATACGCAGTATTTT. Its protein product is CASSPSGTLTDTQYF.

V is TRBV15 and J is TRBJ1-1; D not resolved. The V gene lost 4 bases and the J gene lost 2 bases, with 5 bases spanning the gap. Germline V lookup: CDR1 LNHNV, CDR2 YYDKDF (reference sequence). The CDR3 sequence is 12 residues long. The CDR3 protein is CATSKGNTEAFF. CDR3 sequence (DNA): TGTGCCACCAGCAAGGGAAACACTGAAGCTTTCTTT.

This chain uses TRBV11-3 with TRBJ2-1; D may be TRBD1 or TRBD2 (5 bases each). Germline V CDR1 and CDR2: SGHNT, YENEEA. Trimming removed 5 bases from V and 5 bases from J, with 16 bases in between. The CDR3 is made up of 15 amino acids. The CDR3, as DNA: TGTGCCAGCAGCCCGGGGACGTTACGAGACAATGAGCAGTTCTTC. Encoded protein: CASSPGTLRDNEQFF.

The chain has TRBV5-6 and TRBJ2-1; D ambiguous. Between the trimmed V and J ends, which lost 0 bases and 7 bases, there was a span of 5 bases. In germline, CDR1 is SGHDT, CDR2 YYEEEE. The CDR3 covers 12 residues. The CDR3 sequence: CASSLEENEQFF. CDR3 DNA: TGTGCCAGCAGCTTGGAGGAAAATGAGCAGTTCTTC.